Included here is one T cell receptor beta chain sequence, with context. Its antigen is not yet known. No quality values exist for individual bases; no much larger clone is one base distant. The CDR3 regions of human TCRbeta chains were analyzed by immunosequencing. Per the authors' processing: TCRs in the repertoires were matched against a reference library of SARS-CoV-2-specific TCRs that had been generated with the MIRA antigen-specificity platform. Breadth meant the fraction of unique TCRs that were SARS-CoV-2-associated, whereas depth meant the fraction of total T cells that were SARS-CoV-2-associated. Using the MIRA data, each spike-specific TCR was mapped to the spike region that the TCR reacts to and placed in a CD4 or CD8 class. Log10-transformed breadth and depth values were compared by one-way ANOVA with Sidak's multiple comparisons tests. TCRdb obtained this table from immuneACCESS and retained in-frame rearrangements with V and J assigned. These tables miss some clones; where compared with another copy, unresolved V genes account for less than half of the shortfall, and the remainder is unexplained. D and trimming were read from the DNA, whereas the V and J calls and clone size are those reported in that table. The sample records 70,000 to 95,000 clones, nearly 90% of which are singletons. The ten largest make up approximately 2.6% of the sample.

The entry originates in a study of T cell responses to AZD1222 COVID-19 vaccine (dated by TCRdb to the early 2020s). Turning to the overall study: A total of more than 230 trial participants underwent TCR sequencing, of whom approximately 200 had received two doses of AZD1222 and 26 had received two doses of the MenACWY control vaccine. Trial participants were enrolled by age into 18-55, 56-69 and 70-plus year subgroups, with about 150, 28 and 57 TCR-sequenced participants respectively. The study at large found these results: Nearly half of unique spike-specific TCRs reportedly recognized epitopes outside regions mutated in the B.1.351 and B.1.1.7 variants. Because no day 14 peak-response samples were available, repertoires were characterized only after the peak T cell response. Participants were mostly white British and included more females than males, and it was suggested by the authors that clonal diversity may have been underestimated. A significant rise in spike-specific TCR breadth and depth was observed after two AZD1222 doses relative to day 0 and relative to MenACWY recipients. Conclusions about previously exposed vaccinees are limited, since just five or six AZD1222 recipients were seropositive for SARS-CoV-2 at baseline. Vaccine-associated CD4 TCRs spanned the whole spike protein, with dominant responses in regions 160-218 and 743-854. The 56-69-year group was small, and its depth increase did not reach significance, likely because of low power.

The germline V gene encodes CDR1 SNHLY and CDR2 FYNNEI. Ends trimmed: V by 8 bases, J by 3 bases; bases unmatched to a gene: 6. The CDR3 starts with the cysteine, ends with the phenylalanine, and has 13 residues. Of the read, only the CDR3 DNA is kept; its 39 bases are in frame from base 1. What this sample's time point label stands for: baseline before first vaccination. The treatment or condition label on this specimen signifies: meningococcal conjugate vaccine given as trial control. The vaccinee samples were drawn from two UK trials, COV001 and COV002, one of which was a single-blind randomized controlled phase 2/3 trial testing AZD1222 (ChAdOx1 nCoV-19) in healthy adults. For TCRbeta chain sequencing, PBMC samples from trial participants were taken at day 0 and at day 28 after the second dose.

This clonotype originated in an adult in good health. The specimen comprised peripheral blood, sampled on day 0 of MenACWY control vaccination. The rearrangement combines TRBV2 with TRBJ1-1, and 7 junction bases match TRBD1. In nucleotides, the sequence is TGTGCCAGCCAACAGGGGATGGACACTGAAGCTTTCTTT. Its amino acids are CASQQGMDTEAFF.